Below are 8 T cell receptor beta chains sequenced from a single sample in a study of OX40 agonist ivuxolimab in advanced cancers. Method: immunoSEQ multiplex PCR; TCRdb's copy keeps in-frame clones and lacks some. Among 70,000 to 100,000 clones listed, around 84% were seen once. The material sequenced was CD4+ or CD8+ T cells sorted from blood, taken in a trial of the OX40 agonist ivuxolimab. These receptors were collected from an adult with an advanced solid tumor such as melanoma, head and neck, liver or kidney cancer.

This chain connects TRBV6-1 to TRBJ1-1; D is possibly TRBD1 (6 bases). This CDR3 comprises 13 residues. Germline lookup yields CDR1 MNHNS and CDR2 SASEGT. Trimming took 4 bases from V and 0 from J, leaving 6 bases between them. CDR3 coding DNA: TGTGCCAGCAGTGGACAGGTGAACACTGAAGCTTTCTTT. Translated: CASSGQVNTEAFF.

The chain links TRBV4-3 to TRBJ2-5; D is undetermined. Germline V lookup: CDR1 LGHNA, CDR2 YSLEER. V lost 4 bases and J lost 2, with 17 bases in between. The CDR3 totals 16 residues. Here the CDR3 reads CASSRDLGGKQETQYF. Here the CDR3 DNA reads TGCGCCAGCAGCCGTGATCTGGGCGGCAAACAAGAGACCCAGTACTTC.

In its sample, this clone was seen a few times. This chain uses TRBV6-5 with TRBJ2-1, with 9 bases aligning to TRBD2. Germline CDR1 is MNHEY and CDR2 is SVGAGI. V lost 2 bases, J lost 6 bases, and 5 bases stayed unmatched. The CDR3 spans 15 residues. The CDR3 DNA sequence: TGTGCCAGCAGTTACGGGGGGACTAGCACCAATGAGCAGTTCTTC. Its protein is CASSYGGTSTNEQFF.

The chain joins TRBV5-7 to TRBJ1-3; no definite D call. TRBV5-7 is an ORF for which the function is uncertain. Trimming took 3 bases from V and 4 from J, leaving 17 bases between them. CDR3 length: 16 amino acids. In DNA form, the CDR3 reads TGTGCCAGCAGCTGGCGAGGGTTCTCTTCAGGAAACACCATATATTTT. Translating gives CASSWRGFSSGNTIYF.

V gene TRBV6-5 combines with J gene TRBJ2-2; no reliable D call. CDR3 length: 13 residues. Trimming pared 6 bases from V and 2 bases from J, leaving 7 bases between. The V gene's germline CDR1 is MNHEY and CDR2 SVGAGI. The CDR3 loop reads CASRTENTGELFF. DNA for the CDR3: TGTGCCAGCAGGACCGAAAACACCGGGGAGCTGTTTTTT.

The CDR3 loop reads CASSQGRDRGVGNTIYF. Written as DNA, the CDR3 is TGTGCCAGCAGCCAGGGACGGGACAGGGGTGTCGGAAACACCATATATTTT. This chain uses TRBV4-2 with TRBJ1-3; 10 bases map to TRBD1. After removal of 3 bases from V and 4 bases from J, the junction contained 9 bases not matched to a gene. CDR1 LGHNA and CDR2 YNFKEQ come from the germline V gene. This CDR3 spans 17 amino acids.

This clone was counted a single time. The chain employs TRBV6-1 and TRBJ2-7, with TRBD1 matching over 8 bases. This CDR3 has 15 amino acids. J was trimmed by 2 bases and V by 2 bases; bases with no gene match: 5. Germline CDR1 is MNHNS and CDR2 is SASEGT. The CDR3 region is CASSENQGATYEQYF. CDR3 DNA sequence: TGTGCCAGCAGTGAAAACCAGGGGGCAACCTACGAGCAGTACTTC.

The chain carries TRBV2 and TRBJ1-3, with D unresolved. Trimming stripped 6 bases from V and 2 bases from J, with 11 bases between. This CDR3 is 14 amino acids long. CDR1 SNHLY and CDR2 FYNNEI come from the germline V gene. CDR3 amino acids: CASRLPGPGNTIYF. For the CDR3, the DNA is TGTGCCAGCAGGCTTCCTGGGCCTGGAAACACCATATATTTT.